The clone carrying this T cell receptor (beta chain) has only one observation. Its target is not known. The table came from immunoSEQ multiplex PCR; TCRdb's copy has only in-frame clones and leaves some out. The sample carries some 200,000 clones, just over 90% recorded once. The length of the CDR3 is 14 residues. Germline lookup yields CDR1 GTSNPN and CDR2 SVGIG (reference sequence). Trimming removed 6 bases at V and 0 bases at J, with 15 bases between. This specimen comes from a study of T cell responses to AZD1222 COVID-19 vaccine. General study points: Donors were largely white British and mainly female; clonal diversity was possibly underestimated. Dominant CD4 TCR responses targeted spike regions 160-218 and 743-854.

The rearrangement uses TRBV30 and TRBJ2-7, with D perhaps TRBD1 (6 bases). The clonotype was recovered from an adult who received the AZD1222 COVID-19 vaccine. The sample in question was peripheral blood, obtained 28 days after the second AZD1222 dose. CDR3 DNA: TGTGCCTGCCGTTTAACAGGGAGCTCCTACGAGCAGTACTTC. As protein: CACRLTGSSYEQYF.